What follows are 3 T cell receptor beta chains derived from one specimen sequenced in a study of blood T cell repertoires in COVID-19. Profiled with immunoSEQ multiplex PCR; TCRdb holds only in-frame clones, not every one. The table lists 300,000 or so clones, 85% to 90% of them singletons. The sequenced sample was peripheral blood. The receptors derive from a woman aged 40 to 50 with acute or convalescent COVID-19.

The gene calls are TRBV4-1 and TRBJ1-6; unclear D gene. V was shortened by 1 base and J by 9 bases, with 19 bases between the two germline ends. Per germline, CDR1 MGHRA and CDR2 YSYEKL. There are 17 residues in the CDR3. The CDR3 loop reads CASSQALYSERGSPLHF. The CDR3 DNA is TGCGCCAGCAGCCAAGCCCTATATAGCGAGCGGGGTTCACCCCTCCACTTT.

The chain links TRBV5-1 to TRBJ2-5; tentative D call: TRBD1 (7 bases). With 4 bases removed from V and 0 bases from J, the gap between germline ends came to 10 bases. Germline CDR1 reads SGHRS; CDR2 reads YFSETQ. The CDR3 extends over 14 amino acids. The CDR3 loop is CASSAGTDQETQYF. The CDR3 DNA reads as TGCGCCAGCAGCGCGGGGACAGACCAAGAGACCCAGTACTTC. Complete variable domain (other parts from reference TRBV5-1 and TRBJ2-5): KAGVTQTPRYLIKTRGQQVTLSCSPISGHRSVSWYQQTPGQGLQFLFEYFSETQRNKGNFPGRFSGRQFSNSRSEMNVSTLELGDSALYLCASSAGTDQETQYFGPGTRLLVL.

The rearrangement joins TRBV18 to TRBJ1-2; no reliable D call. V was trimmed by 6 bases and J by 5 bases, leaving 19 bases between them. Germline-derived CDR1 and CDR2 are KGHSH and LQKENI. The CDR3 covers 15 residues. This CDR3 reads CASSPGGEASYGYTF. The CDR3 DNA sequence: TGTGCCAGCTCCCCGGGTGGTGAAGCCTCATATGGCTACACCTTC.